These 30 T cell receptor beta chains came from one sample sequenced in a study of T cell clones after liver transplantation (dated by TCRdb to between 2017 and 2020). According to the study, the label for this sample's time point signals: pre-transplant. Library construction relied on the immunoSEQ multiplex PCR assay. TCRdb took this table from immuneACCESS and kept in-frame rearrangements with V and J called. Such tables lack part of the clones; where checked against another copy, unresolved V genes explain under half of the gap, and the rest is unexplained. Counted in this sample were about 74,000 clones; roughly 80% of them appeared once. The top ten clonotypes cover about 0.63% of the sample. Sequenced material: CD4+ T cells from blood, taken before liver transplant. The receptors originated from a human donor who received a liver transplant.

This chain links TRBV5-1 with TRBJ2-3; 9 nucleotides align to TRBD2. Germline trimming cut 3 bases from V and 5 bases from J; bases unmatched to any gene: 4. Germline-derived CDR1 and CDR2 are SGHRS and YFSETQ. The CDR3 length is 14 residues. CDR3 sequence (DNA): TGCGCCAGCAGCTCCCCGCGGGGGGGAGATACGCAGTATTTT. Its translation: CASSSPRGGDTQYF.

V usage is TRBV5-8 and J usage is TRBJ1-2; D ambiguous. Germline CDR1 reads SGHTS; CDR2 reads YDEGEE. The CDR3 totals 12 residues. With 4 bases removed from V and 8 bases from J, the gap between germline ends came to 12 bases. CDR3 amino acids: CASSPDRLGYTF. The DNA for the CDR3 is TGTGCCAGCAGCCCCGATAGGTTGGGCTACACCTTC.

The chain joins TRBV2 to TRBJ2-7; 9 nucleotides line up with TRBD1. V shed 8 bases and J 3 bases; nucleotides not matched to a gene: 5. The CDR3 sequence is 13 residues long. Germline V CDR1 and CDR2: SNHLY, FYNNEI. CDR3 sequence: CASFRTGDYEQYF. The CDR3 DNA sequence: TGTGCCAGCTTCCGGACAGGGGACTACGAGCAGTACTTC. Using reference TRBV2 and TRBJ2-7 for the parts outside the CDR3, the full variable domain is EPEVTQTPSHQVTQMGQEVILRCVPISNHLYFYWYRQILGQKVEFLVSFYNNEISEKSEIFDDQFSVERPDGSNFTLKIRSTKLEDSAMYFCASFRTGDYEQYFGPGTRLTVT.

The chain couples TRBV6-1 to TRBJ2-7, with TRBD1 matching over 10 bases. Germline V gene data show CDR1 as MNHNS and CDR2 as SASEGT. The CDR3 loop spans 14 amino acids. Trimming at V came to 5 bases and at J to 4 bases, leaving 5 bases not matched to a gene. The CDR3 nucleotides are TGTGCCAGCAGTACCGGACAGGGGGGATACGAGCAGTACTTC. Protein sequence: CASSTGQGGYEQYF.

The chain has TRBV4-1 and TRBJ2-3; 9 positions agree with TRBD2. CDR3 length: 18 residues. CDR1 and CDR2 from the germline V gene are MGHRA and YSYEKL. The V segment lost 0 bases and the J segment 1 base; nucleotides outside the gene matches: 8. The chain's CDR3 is CASSQDWIAGVGTDTQYF. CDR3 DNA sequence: TGCGCCAGCAGCCAAGATTGGATAGCGGGAGTTGGCACAGATACGCAGTATTTT.

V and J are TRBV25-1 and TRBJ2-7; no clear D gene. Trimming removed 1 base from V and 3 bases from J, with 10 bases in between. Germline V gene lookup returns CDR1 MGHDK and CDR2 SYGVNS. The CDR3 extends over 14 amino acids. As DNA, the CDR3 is TGTGCCAGCAGTGAATCGGCCAGTTTCTACGAGCAGTACTTC. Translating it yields CASSESASFYEQYF.

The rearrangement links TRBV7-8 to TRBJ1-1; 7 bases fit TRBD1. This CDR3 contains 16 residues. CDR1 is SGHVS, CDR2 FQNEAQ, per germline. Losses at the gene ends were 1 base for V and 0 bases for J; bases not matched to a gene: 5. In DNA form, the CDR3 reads TGTGCCAGCAGCTTAGTCAGGGGGGGCATGAACACTGAAGCTTTCTTT. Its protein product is CASSLVRGGMNTEAFF.

CDR3 in DNA: TGTGCCAGCAGTTCGGCTAGATCGGGACTCACAACTAATGAAAAACTGTTTTTT. Its protein is CASSSARSGLTTNEKLFF. The chain recombines TRBV28 with TRBJ1-4; D is possibly TRBD1 (5 bases). The CDR3 has 18 residues. V was shortened by 4 bases and J by 0 bases, with 18 bases between the two germline ends. From germline, CDR1 is MDHEN and CDR2 SYDVKM.

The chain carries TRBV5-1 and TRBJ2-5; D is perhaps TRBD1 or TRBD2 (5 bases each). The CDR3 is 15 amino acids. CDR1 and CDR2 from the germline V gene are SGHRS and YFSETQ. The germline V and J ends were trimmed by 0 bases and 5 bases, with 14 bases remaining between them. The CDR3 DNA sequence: TGCGCCAGCAGCTTGGGTGGGACCCCCCGGGAGACCCAGTACTTC. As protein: CASSLGGTPRETQYF.

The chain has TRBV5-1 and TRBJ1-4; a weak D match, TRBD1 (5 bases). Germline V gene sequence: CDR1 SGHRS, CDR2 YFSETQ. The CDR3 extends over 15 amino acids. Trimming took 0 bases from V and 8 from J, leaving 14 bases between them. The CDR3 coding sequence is TGCGCCAGCAGCTTGGGCGGGGCCCAGGAGGAAAAACTGTTTTTT. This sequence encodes CASSLGGAQEEKLFF.

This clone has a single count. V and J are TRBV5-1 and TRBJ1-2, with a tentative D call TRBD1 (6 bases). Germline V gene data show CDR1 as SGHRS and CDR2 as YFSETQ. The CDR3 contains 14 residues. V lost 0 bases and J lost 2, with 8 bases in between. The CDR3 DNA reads TGCGCCAGCAGCTTGGACAGGGTGAACTATGGCTACACCTTC. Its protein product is CASSLDRVNYGYTF.

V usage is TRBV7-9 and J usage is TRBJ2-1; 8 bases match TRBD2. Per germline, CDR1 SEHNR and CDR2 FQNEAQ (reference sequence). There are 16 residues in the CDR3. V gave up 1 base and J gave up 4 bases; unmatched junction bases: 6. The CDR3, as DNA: TGTGCCAGCAGCTTAGGATCTAGCGGGCCTTACAATGAGCAGTTCTTC. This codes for CASSLGSSGPYNEQFF.

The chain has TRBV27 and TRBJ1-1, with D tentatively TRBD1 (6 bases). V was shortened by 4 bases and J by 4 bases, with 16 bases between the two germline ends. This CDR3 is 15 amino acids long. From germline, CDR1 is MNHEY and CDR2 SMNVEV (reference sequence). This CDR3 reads CASSSSQGAGTEAFF. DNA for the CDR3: TGTGCCAGCAGTTCGTCACAGGGAGCGGGCACTGAAGCTTTCTTT.

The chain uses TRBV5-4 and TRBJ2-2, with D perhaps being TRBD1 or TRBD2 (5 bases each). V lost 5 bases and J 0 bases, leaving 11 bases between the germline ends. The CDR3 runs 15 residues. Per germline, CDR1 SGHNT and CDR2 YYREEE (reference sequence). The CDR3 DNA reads TGTGCCAGCAGACCCGGGGCCGCGAACACCGGGGAGCTGTTTTTT. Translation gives CASRPGAANTGELFF.

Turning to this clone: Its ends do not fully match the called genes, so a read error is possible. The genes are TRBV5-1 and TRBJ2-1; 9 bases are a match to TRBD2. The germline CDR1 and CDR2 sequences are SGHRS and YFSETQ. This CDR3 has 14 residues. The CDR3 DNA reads TGCGCCAGCAGGTTGGTTAGCGGGAGCGATGAGCAGTTCTTC. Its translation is CASRLVSGSDEQFF.

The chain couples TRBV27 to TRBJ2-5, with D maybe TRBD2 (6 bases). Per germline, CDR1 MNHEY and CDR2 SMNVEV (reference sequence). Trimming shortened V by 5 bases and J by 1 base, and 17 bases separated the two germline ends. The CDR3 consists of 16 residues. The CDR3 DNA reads TGTGCCAGCAGTCCCCGGGACTGGTACTTCCAAGAGACCCAGTACTTC. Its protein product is CASSPRDWYFQETQYF.

CDR3 nucleotides: TGTGCCAGCCCCACGAGACAGAGGCCCGACAATGAGCAGTTCTTC. This sequence encodes CASPTRQRPDNEQFF. This chain joins TRBV19 and TRBJ2-1; possible D gene TRBD1, 5 bases. This CDR3 has 15 amino acids. CDR1 is LNHDA and CDR2 is SQIVND in the germline V gene (reference sequence). V lost 9 bases and J lost 5, with 20 bases in between.

The CDR3 reads CASTPSGRPAQETQYF. The CDR3 DNA is TGTGCCAGCACCCCTAGCGGGAGGCCTGCTCAAGAGACCCAGTACTTC. This chain links TRBV5-6 with TRBJ2-5; 11 positions agree with TRBD2. Looked up from germline, CDR1 is SGHDT and CDR2 is YYEEEE. The CDR3 covers 16 residues. V lost 6 bases, J lost 2 bases, and 9 bases stayed unmatched.

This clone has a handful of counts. CDR3 in amino acids: CSGNLDYEQYF. The CDR3 nucleotides read TGCAGTGGCAATCTAGACTACGAGCAGTACTTC. This chain links TRBV20-1 with TRBJ2-7, with D hard to call. Germline V CDR1 and CDR2: DFQATT, SNEGSKA (reference sequence). The CDR3 totals 11 residues. V was clipped by 7 bases and J by 3 bases, with 10 bases between them.

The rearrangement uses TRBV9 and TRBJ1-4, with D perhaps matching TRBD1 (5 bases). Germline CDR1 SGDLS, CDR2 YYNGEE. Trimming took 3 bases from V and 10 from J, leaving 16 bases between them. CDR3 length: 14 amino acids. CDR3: CASSAQGTAGKLFF. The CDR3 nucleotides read TGTGCCAGCAGCGCGCAAGGGACTGCCGGAAAACTGTTTTTT.

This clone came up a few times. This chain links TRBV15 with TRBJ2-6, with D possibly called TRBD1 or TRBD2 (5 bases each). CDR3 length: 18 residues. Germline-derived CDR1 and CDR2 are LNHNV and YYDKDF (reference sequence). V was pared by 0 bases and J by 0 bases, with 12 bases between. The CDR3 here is CATSREGTVVSGANVLTF. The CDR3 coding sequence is TGTGCCACCAGCAGAGAAGGGACGGTCGTCTCTGGGGCCAACGTCCTGACTTTC.

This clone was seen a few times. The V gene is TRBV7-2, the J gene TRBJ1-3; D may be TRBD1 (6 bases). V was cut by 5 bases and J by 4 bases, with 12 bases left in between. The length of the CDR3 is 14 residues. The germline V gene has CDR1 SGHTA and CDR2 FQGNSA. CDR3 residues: CASSVTGYGNTIYF. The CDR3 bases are TGTGCCAGCAGCGTCACAGGGTACGGAAACACCATATATTTT.

The CDR3 sequence is CASSLGRLESPSSYEQYF. DNA of the CDR3: TGCGCCAGCAGCTTGGGTCGGCTAGAGTCCCCAAGCTCCTACGAGCAGTACTTC. The genes are TRBV5-1 and TRBJ2-7; D is unclear. Trimming cost V 0 bases and J 0 bases, with 19 bases left between them. The CDR3 runs 18 residues. Germline assignment: CDR1 SGHRS and CDR2 YFSETQ.

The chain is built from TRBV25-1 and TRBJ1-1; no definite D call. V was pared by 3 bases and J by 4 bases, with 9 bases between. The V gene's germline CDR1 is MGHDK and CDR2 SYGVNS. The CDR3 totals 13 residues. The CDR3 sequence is CASSDPFGTEAFF. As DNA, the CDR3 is TGTGCCAGCAGTGACCCCTTTGGCACTGAAGCTTTCTTT.

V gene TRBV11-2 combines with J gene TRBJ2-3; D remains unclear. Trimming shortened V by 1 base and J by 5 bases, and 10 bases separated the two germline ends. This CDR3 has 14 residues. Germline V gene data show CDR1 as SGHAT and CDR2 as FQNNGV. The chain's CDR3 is CASSLGSPIDTQYF. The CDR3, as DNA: TGTGCCAGCAGCTTAGGGAGTCCTATAGATACGCAGTATTTT. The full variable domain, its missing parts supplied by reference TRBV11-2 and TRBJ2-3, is EAGVAQSPRYKIIEKRQSVAFWCNPISGHATLYWYQQILGQGPKLLIQFQNNGVVDDSQLPKDRFSAERLKGVDSTLKIQPAKLEDSAVYLCASSLGSPIDTQYFGPGTRLTVL.

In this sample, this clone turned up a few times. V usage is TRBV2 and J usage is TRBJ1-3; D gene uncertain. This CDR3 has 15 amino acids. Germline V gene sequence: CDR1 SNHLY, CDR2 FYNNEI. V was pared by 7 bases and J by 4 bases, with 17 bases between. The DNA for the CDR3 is TGTGCCAGCACCCGAAGGCAAGAAGGGGGAAACACCATATATTTT. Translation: CASTRRQEGGNTIYF.

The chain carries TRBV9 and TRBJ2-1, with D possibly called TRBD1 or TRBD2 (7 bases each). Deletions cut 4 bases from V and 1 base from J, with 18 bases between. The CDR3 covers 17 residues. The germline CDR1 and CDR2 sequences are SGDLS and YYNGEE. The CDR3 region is CASSLGGSGASYNEQFF. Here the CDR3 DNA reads TGTGCCAGCAGCTTAGGGGGCAGCGGGGCTTCCTACAATGAGCAGTTCTTC.

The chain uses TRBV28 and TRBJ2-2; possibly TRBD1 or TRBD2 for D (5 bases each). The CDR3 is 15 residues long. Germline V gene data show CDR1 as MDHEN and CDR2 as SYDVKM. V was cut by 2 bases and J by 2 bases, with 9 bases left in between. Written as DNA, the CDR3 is TGTGCCAGCAGTTTACCCGGGACCAACACCGGGGAGCTGTTTTTT. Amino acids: CASSLPGTNTGELFF.

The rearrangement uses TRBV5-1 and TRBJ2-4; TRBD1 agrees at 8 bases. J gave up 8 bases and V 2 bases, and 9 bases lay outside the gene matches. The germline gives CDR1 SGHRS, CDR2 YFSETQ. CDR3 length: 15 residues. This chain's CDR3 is CASSFPTGGRDIQYF. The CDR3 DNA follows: TGCGCCAGCAGCTTCCCTACAGGGGGGCGCGACATTCAGTACTTC.

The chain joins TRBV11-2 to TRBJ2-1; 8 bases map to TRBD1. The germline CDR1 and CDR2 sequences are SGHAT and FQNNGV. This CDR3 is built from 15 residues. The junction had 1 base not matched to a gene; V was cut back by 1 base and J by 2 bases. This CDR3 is CASSLGQGTYNEQFF. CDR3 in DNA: TGTGCCAGCAGCTTAGGACAGGGGACCTACAATGAGCAGTTCTTC.